This paragraph covers one T cell receptor beta chain sequence. The assay was immunoSEQ multiplex PCR, and TCRdb's table has in-frame clones only and misses some. Among 100,000 or so clones listed, approximately 94% were seen once. The record originates from a study of T cell changes during pregnancy in multiple sclerosis. Trimming left V 3 bases short and J 1 base short, with 7 bases between. The germline V gene has CDR1 GTSNPN and CDR2 SVGIG (reference sequence). The CDR3 is 12 amino acids. The material sequenced was peripheral blood, taken before pregnancy. The chain links TRBV30 to TRBJ2-7; D may be TRBD2 (6 bases). This sequence originates from a female donor with multiple sclerosis, enrolled in a pregnancy study. The CDR3 protein is CAWSGTSYEQYF. The DNA for the CDR3 is TGTGCCTGGAGCGGGACTTCCTACGAGCAGTACTTC.